These 14 T cell receptor beta chains came from one sample sequenced in a study of T cell repertoires in aging, cancer and after chemotherapy. Rearranged V-D-J TRB sequences were amplified with a mixed TRB-A/B primer pool. TCRdb recomputed calls from the multiplex PCR reads with MiXCR, one row per CDR3 protein. The sample consists of around 10,000 distinct CDR3 sequences, 38% of them appearing once. TCR beta rearrangements were amplified from peripheral blood genomic DNA. Sequencing was done on a sample of blood. These receptor sequences come from a human donor in good health.

In the case of this clonotype: The junction does not match germline at one end; this may be a read error. The chain joins TRBV7-2 to TRBJ2-4; 13 bases are shared with TRBD2. Germline CDR1 is SGHTA and CDR2 is FQGNSA. This CDR3 region has 14 residues. The CDR3 loop reads CASSEQSGTSGNDF. The CDR3 nucleotides read TGTGCCAGCAGCGAACAATCCGGGACTAGCGGGAACGACTTC. The variable domain in full, completed from reference TRBV7-2 and TRBJ2-4, reads GAGVSQSPSNKVTEKGKDVELRCDPISGHTALYWYRQSLGQGLEFLIYFQGNSAPDKSGLPSDRFSAERTGGSVSTLTIQRTQQEDSAVYLCASSEQSGTSGNDFGAGTRLSVL.

The chain combines TRBV5-1 with TRBJ2-7; TRBD1 aligns across 8 bases. The CDR3 totals 14 residues. The V gene's germline CDR1 is SGHRS and CDR2 YFSETQ. With V trimmed by 3 bases and J by 0 bases, 2 bases remained unmatched. The CDR3 here is CASSWTGTSYEQYF. The CDR3 coding sequence is TGCGCCAGCAGCTGGACAGGGACCTCCTACGAGCAGTACTTC.

The rearrangement links TRBV6-6 to TRBJ1-6; TRBD1 might be the D (5 bases). Trimming stripped 6 bases from V and 7 bases from J, with 19 bases between. There are 16 residues in the CDR3. CDR1 is MNHNY, CDR2 SVGAGI, per germline (reference sequence). CDR3 protein: CASSTTSGLSNSPLHF. The CDR3 DNA sequence: TGTGCCAGCAGCACCACTTCGGGACTTAGCAATTCACCCCTCCACTTT.

This clonotype was counted a few times. V gene TRBV19 combines with J gene TRBJ1-4, with D possibly matching TRBD1 (5 bases). The V gene lost 7 bases and the J gene lost 6 bases, with 24 bases spanning the gap. The CDR3 totals 17 residues. The V gene's germline CDR1 is LNHDA and CDR2 SQIVND (reference sequence). Here the CDR3 reads CASTFSFVGDGHEKLFF. The CDR3 DNA follows: TGTGCCAGTACCTTCTCTTTTGTCGGGGACGGACATGAAAAACTGTTTTTT.

Worth noting for this clonotype: This is likely a read error, given that the CDR3 carries no conserved phenylalanine or tryptophan at its end. It is unclear where the CDR3 begins or ends on the DNA, so no DNA is shown, and the CDR3 is as TCRdb lists it. The rearrangement uses TRBV19 and TRBJ2-7; TRBD2, the D gene given by the table, was not confirmed from the DNA. CDR1 is LNHDA, CDR2 SQIVND, per germline (reference sequence). The CDR3 length is 8 residues, termini included. CDR3 sequence reads: CASSNWAG.

The gene calls are TRBV19 and TRBJ1-1; 8 nucleotides agree with TRBD1. CDR1 and CDR2 from the germline V gene are LNHDA and SQIVND (reference sequence). CDR3 length: 15 amino acids. After removal of 6 bases from V and 5 bases from J, the junction contained 11 bases not matched to a gene. The DNA of the CDR3 is TGTGCCAGTAGCAGACCGGGACAGGCGGTAACTGAAGCTTTCTTT. The encoded protein is CASSRPGQAVTEAFF.

The chain couples TRBV6-5 to TRBJ1-6, with 7 bases identical to TRBD1. The V and J ends lost 5 bases and 6 bases, in that order; junction bases with no gene match: 13. This CDR3 has 17 residues. Germline lookup yields CDR1 MNHEY and CDR2 SVGAGI. DNA of the CDR3: TGTGCCAGCAGTCGGAATGACCCGGGACAGTTTAATTCACCCCTCCACTTT. Translated, it gives CASSRNDPGQFNSPLHF.

The chain employs TRBV11-1 and TRBJ2-5; TRBD1 is a possible D gene (6 bases). The CDR3 spans 19 residues. V lost 5 bases and J 7 bases, leaving 32 bases between the germline ends. CDR1 is SGHAT and CDR2 is FQDESV in the germline V gene (reference sequence). CDR3 in amino acids: CASSPRTVGKWSEVWTQYF. The CDR3 nucleotides are TGTGCCAGCAGCCCAAGGACAGTAGGGAAGTGGTCTGAAGTCTGGACCCAGTACTTC. The full variable domain, in which reference TRBV11-1 and TRBJ2-5 provide the parts outside the CDR3, is EAEVAQSPRYKITEKSQAVAFWCDPISGHATLYWYRQILGQGPELLVQFQDESVVDDSQLPKDRFSAERLKGVDSTLKIQPAELGDSAMYLCASSPRTVGKWSEVWTQYFGPGTRLLVL.

This clonotype was seen a single time. An end of the junction differs from the germline gene, which may be a read error. Written as DNA, the CDR3 is TGTGCCGGTAGTACAAACAGGGGACCCGGCGAGCAGTACTTC. Its translation is CAGSTNRGPGEQYF. V is TRBV19 and J is TRBJ2-7, with 7 positions matching TRBD1. Germline V CDR1 and CDR2: LNHDA, SQIVND (reference sequence). This CDR3 region has 14 residues.

The chain has TRBV7-2 and TRBJ2-7, with D unclear. CDR1 and CDR2 from the germline V gene are SGHTA and FQGNSA. The V end lost 2 bases, the J end lost 6 bases, and 8 bases lay between the germline ends. The CDR3 has 12 amino acids. The CDR3 region is CASSLFGGEQYF. The CDR3 bases are TGTGCCAGCAGCTTATTTGGTGGCGAGCAGTACTTC.

The chain couples TRBV5-5 to TRBJ2-7, with TRBD1 matching 8 bases. The CDR3 extends over 16 amino acids. The germline V gene encodes CDR1 SGHKS and CDR2 YYEKEE (reference sequence). The ends lost 0 bases at V and 3 bases at J; junction bases unmatched: 8. The CDR3 coding sequence is TGTGCCAGCAGCTTGGCCCCTGGACAGGGTAACTACGAGCAGTACTTC. Encoded protein: CASSLAPGQGNYEQYF.

V is TRBV6-2 or TRBV6-3 and J is TRBJ2-7; maybe TRBD1 (5 bases). Germline lookup yields CDR1 MNHEY and CDR2 SVGEGT. V shed 2 bases and J shed 3 bases, with 5 bases lying between them. The CDR3 is 12 residues long. The CDR3 protein is CASSYRGYEQYF. As DNA, the CDR3 is TGTGCCAGCAGTTACAGGGGCTACGAGCAGTACTTC.

This clonotype is categorized as medium-sized. The chain uses TRBV29-1 and TRBJ2-3; perhaps TRBD2 as D (5 bases). Trimming removed 3 bases from V and 1 base from J, with 11 bases in between. There are 14 residues in the CDR3. Germline assignment: CDR1 SQVTM and CDR2 ANQGSEA. The chain's CDR3 is CSVEGSRGTDTQYF. The CDR3 DNA follows: TGCAGCGTTGAGGGGAGTAGGGGCACAGATACGCAGTATTTT.

There are a few counts of this clonotype. J is TRBJ1-2 and V is TRBV30, with unresolved D. Germline V gene sequence: CDR1 GTSNPN, CDR2 SVGIG (reference sequence). Trimming stripped 0 bases from V and 1 base from J, with 6 bases between. The CDR3 totals 13 residues. CDR3 protein: CAWSVRVNYGYTF. In DNA, the CDR3 is TGTGCCTGGAGTGTACGAGTTAACTATGGCTACACCTTC.